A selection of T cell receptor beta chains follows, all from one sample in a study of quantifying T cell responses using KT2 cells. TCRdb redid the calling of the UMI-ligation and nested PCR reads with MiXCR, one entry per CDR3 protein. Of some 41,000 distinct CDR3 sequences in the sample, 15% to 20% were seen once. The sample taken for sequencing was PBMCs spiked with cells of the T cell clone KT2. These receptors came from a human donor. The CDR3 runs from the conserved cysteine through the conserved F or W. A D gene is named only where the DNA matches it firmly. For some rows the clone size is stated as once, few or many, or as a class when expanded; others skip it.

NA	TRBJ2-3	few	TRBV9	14	TGTGCCAGCAGCGTAGTGGTTAGGGGAGATACGCAGTATTTT	CASSVVVRGDTQYF
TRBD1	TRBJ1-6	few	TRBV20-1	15	TGCAGTGCTGAACAGCCGGGACAGGGAAGTTCACCCCTCCACTTT	CSAEQPGQGSSPLHF
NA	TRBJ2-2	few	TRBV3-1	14	TGTGCCAGCAGCCACCGCTGGGGAGACGGGGAGCTGTTTTTT	CASSHRWGDGELFF
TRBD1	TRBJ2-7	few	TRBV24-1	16	TGTGCCACCAGTGATGCCGGGACAGGGAACTCCTACGAGCAGTACTTC	CATSDAGTGNSYEQYF
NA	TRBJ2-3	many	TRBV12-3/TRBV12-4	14	TGTGCCAGCAGTTTAGGGAGTAGCACAGATACGCAGTATTTT	CASSLGSSTDTQYF
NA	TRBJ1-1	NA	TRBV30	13	TGTGCCTGGAAGATACAGGGCCGGACTGAAGCTTTCTTT	CAWKIQGRTEAFF
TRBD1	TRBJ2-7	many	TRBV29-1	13	TGCAGCGTCGCCATAGGGGGCGGATTCGAGCAGTACTTC	CSVAIGGGFEQYF
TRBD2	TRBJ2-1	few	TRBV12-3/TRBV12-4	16	TGTGCCAGCAGTTCCATCGGGCTAGCGGAGCACAATGAGCAGTTCTTC	CASSSIGLAEHNEQFF
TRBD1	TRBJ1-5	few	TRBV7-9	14	TGTGCCAGCAGCTCAAGGACAGGTAATCAGCCCCAGCATTTT	CASSSRTGNQPQHF
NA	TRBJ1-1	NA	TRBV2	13	TGTGCCAGCAGTTCACAGGTTAACACTGAAGCTTTCTTT	CASSSQVNTEAFF
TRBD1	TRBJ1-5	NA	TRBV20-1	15	TGCAGTGTTCGAGGTCCAGGGGGGGCACGACAGCCCCAGCATTTT	CSVRGPGGARQPQHF
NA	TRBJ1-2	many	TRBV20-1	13	TGCAGTGCTAGGCAGGGTTCGGACTATGGCTACACCTTC	CSARQGSDYGYTF
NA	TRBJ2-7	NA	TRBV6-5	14	TGTGCCAGCGGGCGATCGACTAGGTCCTACGAGCAGTACTTC	CASGRSTRSYEQYF
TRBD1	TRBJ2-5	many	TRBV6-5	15	TGTGCCAGCAGGGGTACAGGGGCTCTCTCAGAGACCCAGTACTTC	CASRGTGALSETQYF
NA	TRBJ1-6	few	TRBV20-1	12	TGCAGTGCCCTAATAGGGAATTCACCCCTCCACTTT	CSALIGNSPLHF
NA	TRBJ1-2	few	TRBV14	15	TGTGCCAGCAGCCAAGATAGGGGTCCTAACTATGGCTACACCTTC	CASSQDRGPNYGYTF
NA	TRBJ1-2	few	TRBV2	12	TGTGCCAGCAGTGGAGCTAACTATGGCTACACCTTC	CASSGANYGYTF
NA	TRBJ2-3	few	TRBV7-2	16	TGTGCCAGCAGCCGCGCCGCCGGCCATTCCACAGATACGCAGTATTTT	CASSRAAGHSTDTQYF
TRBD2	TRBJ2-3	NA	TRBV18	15	TGTGCCAGCTCCACCCGGGACTACGAGTTAGATACGCAGTATTTT	CASSTRDYELDTQYF
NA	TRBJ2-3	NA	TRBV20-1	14	TGCAGTGCTAGAGATTTGGCTAGCGCAGATACGCAGTATTTT	CSARDLASADTQYF
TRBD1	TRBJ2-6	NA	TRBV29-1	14	TGCAGCGTTAAAACAGGGGATGGGGCCAACGTCCTGACTTTC	CSVKTGDGANVLTF
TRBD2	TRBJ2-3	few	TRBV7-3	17	TGTGCCATCGAAAAGACTAGCGGAGCAACTAGCACAGATACGCAGTATTTT	CAIEKTSGATSTDTQYF
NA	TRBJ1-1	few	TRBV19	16	TGTGCCAGTAGTCCCCCCCGACAGGTGATGAACACTGAAGCTTTCTTT	CASSPPRQVMNTEAFF
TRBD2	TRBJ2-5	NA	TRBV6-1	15	TGTGCCAGCAGTGAACTAGCGGGGACGGGGCAGACCCAGTACTTC	CASSELAGTGQTQYF
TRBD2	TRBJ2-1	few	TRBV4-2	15	TGTGCCAGCAGCCAAGAGGCGGGAGCCCCTCGAGAGCAGTTCTTC	CASSQEAGAPREQFF
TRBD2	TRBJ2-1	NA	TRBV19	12	TGTGCCAGTAGTATTCCACTAGCGGAACAGTTCTTC	CASSIPLAEQFF
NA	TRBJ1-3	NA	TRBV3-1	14	TGTGCCAGCAGCCAGGATCTCCCTGGAAACACCATATATTTT	CASSQDLPGNTIYF
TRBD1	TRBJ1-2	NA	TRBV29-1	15	TGCAGCGTGGCGGGACAGGGGGTAACTAACTATGGCTACACCTTC	CSVAGQGVTNYGYTF
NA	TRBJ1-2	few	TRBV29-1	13	TGCAGCGTTGACGGCTGGGGGGACTATGGCTACAACTTC	CSVDGWGDYGYNF
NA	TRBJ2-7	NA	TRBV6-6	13	TGTGCCAGCAGTTACAGAGGGTCCTACGAGCAGTACTTC	CASSYRGSYEQYF
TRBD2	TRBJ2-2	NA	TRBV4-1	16	TGCGCCAGCCGAGGGACTAGCGGGGGCGTCCCTGAGGAGCTGTTTTTT	CASRGTSGGVPEELFF
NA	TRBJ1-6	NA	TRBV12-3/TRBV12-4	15	TGTGCCAGCAGTTTAGGGTTAACAGAAAATTCACCCCTCCACTTT	CASSLGLTENSPLHF
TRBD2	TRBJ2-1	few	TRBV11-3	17	TGTGCCAGCAGCTTAGATCGCCTAGCGGGAGGAGTAAATGAGCAGTTCTTC	CASSLDRLAGGVNEQFF
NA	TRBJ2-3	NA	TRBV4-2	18	TGTGCCAGCAGCCAAGGAGATGAACGGGTACCTAGCACAGATACGCAGTATTTT	CASSQGDERVPSTDTQYF
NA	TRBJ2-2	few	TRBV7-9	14	TGTGCCAGCAGCTTACTCCGTAACACCGGGGAGCTGTTTTTT	CASSLLRNTGELFF
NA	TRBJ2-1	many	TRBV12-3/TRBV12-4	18	TGTGCCAGCAGTTTTTCTTTTGCCGGGACCCAGACCCCCAATGAGCAGTTCTTC	CASSFSFAGTQTPNEQFF
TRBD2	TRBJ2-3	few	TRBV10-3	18	TGTGCCATCAGCGGGACCCTAGCGGGAGTCGCGGGCACAGATACGCAGTATTTT	CAISGTLAGVAGTDTQYF